This paragraph covers one T cell receptor beta chain sequence. Its antigen target is currently unknown. It has no much larger one-base neighbor in the sample; base qualities were not kept. The method behind the library was the immunoSEQ multiplex PCR assay. TCR beta CDR3 sequencing was performed on DNA from the cultured, isolated CD4+ T cells. The authors' pipeline ran thus. Non-productive TCR sequences were removed and reads were trimmed to the CDR3 region, keeping CDR3s of at least 7 amino acids. The MANAFEST web app was used to pick out antigen-specific clonotypes by comparing their expansion in peptide wells with that in reference cultures. For clones to be considered positive, expansion at FDR<0.05 versus reference and all other wells, an odds ratio above 5, and a frequency above 0.1% in two replicate wells were required. Cross-reactive clonotypes were defined as significantly expanded in SARS-CoV-2 spike wells and in at least one common cold coronavirus spike condition. Using the stringdist R package, CDR3 similarity was measured by Levenshtein distance, and unrooted trees were constructed with ape in R 3.6.1. Imported from immuneACCESS, the table was reduced by TCRdb to in-frame sequences with V and J called. These copies leave out some clones; in studies compared against another copy, an unresolved V gene accounts for under half, and the cause of the remainder is not known. The V and J calls and clone size were taken over from that table, and D and trimming were inferred from the DNA. Recorded for this sample are roughly 56,000 clones; about 80% of them occurred a single time. The ten largest clones take up roughly 3.2% of the sample.

This record belongs to a study of vaccination effects on CD4 cells after COVID-19 (dated by TCRdb to between 2021 and 2023). Looking at the study overall: In the ViraFEST assay, PBMC were stimulated with viral peptide pools, and TCR sequencing was then used to find antigen-specific CD4+ T cell clonotypes based on their expansion. Each participant received two doses of an mRNA SARS-CoV-2 vaccine, either BNT162b2 or mRNA-1273. Each well held some 1.9 million PBMC cultured in IMDM containing roughly 4.9% human AB serum, about 10 IU/ml IL-2 and gentamicin, along with roughly 10 ug/ml peptides. In both COVID-19 convalescent patients and infection-naive vaccine recipients, the study compared SARS-CoV-2 spike-specific CD4+ TCR repertoires from before mRNA vaccination with those from after it. A total of ten to eleven COVID-19 convalescent patients and several SARS-CoV-2-naive healthy vaccine recipients were included in the full study. The Oncomine TCR Beta short-read assay on an Illumina iSeq 100 was used to sequence cultures from other donors in the study. Broader findings and caveats from the paper: Both infection-induced and vaccine-induced clones contracted markedly at late post-vaccination timepoints, which is consistent with waning T cell responses. The study was limited by a small number of convalescent patients, and early post-infection timepoints were lacking. In healthy vaccine recipients, vaccine-induced clones were almost all SARS-CoV-2 mono-reactive, with only 1 of 255 cross-reactive with common cold coronaviruses.

After more than nine days of culture, CD4+ T cells were isolated with the EasySep CD4+ T cell isolation kit. Negative nucleocapsid antibody results before and after vaccination confirmed that the healthy vaccine recipients had no prior SARS-CoV-2 infection. On days 3 and 7, half of the culture medium was replaced with fresh IL-2-containing medium. Unless noted otherwise, every peptide stimulation condition was cultured in triplicate wells. PBMC were separated from whole blood using Ficoll-Paque Plus gradient centrifugation and were then either cryopreserved at -140C or used fresh. The QIAamp micro DNA kit was used to extract genomic DNA from the cultured CD4+ T cells. Relative to germline, V is 3 bases shorter and J is 11 bases shorter, with 10 bases between their ends. The CDR3, from cysteine to phenylalanine, totals 10 residues. Only the CDR3 DNA is retained, 30 bases long and in frame from the first base. CDR1 and CDR2, per the germline V gene (reference sequence), are DFQATT and SNEGSKA.

The sequence joins TRBV20-1 to TRBJ1-1; TRBD1 might be the D gene, on 5 matching bases. The input for sequencing was CD4+ T cells from PBMCs cultured without peptide, taken before COVID-19 vaccination. The clonotype comes from a human donor who received a COVID-19 vaccine. In nucleotides, the sequence is TGCAGTGCTAGGATTCGGGACGCTTTCTTT. It translates to CSARIRDAFF.